This T cell receptor (beta chain) is from a study of blood T cell repertoires in COVID-19. V lost 6 bases to trimming and J lost 7 bases; unmatched junction nucleotides: 11. CDR3 size: 14 residues. Germline V gives CDR1 MGHRA, CDR2 YSYEKL. Clones were sequenced by immunoSEQ multiplex PCR, and TCRdb holds only the in-frame ones, with some missing. The sample has 140,000 to 150,000 clones; approximately 80% are singletons. This clone appeared a single time. This receptor was obtained from a man in his 60s with active or convalescent COVID-19. The sequencing sample was made of peripheral blood. The V call is TRBV4-1, the J call TRBJ2-7, with TRBD1 identical over 8 bases. CDR3 sequence (DNA): TGCGCCAGCAGATCAACGGACAGGGCGGGGGAGCAGTACTTC. This encodes CASRSTDRAGEQYF.